This is a list of T cell receptor beta chains from one sample in a study of blood T cell repertoires in COVID-19. Assay used: immunoSEQ multiplex PCR; TCRdb lists only in-frame clones, some missing. The data show about 210,000 clones, approximately 90% seen once. Sample: PBMCs or T cells enriched from blood (not recorded which). The receptors originated from a man younger than 35 with acute COVID-19. The CDR3 runs from the conserved cysteine through the conserved F or W. A D gene is named only where the DNA matches it firmly. Not every row has a clone size; where given, it reads once, few, many or a size class.

>TRBJ1-1|TRBD1|TRBV9|.
TGTGCCAGCAGCGTAGGTGGAGGGACAGGACACACTGAAGCTTTCTTT
CASSVGGGTGHTEAFF
>TRBJ2-5|TRBD1|TRBV9|.
TGTGCCAGCAGCGTGATGGACAGGGGAGGGGAGACCCAGTACTTC
CASSVMDRGGETQYF
>TRBJ2-5|.|TRBV18|few
TGTGCCAGCTCACTTACCAGGGAAGAGACCCAGTACTTC
CASSLTREETQYF
>TRBJ2-7|TRBD1|TRBV27|.
TGTGCCAGCAGTCTAGCTCAGGGGGCAAGCTCCTACGAGCAGTACTTC
CASSLAQGASSYEQYF
>TRBJ1-1|.|TRBV19|.
TGTGCCAGTAGAGAAGGGGGAGGGACTGAAGCTTTCTTT
CASREGGGTEAFF
>TRBJ2-3|TRBD2|TRBV13|few
TGTGCCAGCAGTTACACTCGTGGGGGACTAGCCCTTGTCGATACGCAGTATTTT
CASSYTRGGLALVDTQYF
>TRBJ2-1|.|TRBV10-3|.
TGTGCCACCAGGGGGGAGGGCAATGAGCAGTTCTTC
CATRGEGNEQFF
>TRBJ2-3|TRBD2|TRBV6-4|.
TGTGCCAGCAGCCCTGGACTAGGGGACACAGATACGCAGTATTTT
CASSPGLGDTDTQYF
>TRBJ1-5|TRBD1|TRBV28|.
TGTGCCAGCAATCCCCAGTCCGGGACAGGGGGCCGTCAGCCCCAGCATTTT
CASNPQSGTGGRQPQHF
>TRBJ2-2|.|TRBV11-2|.
TGTGCCAGCAGTTCACTAGTACGTGCGGCCGGGGAGCTGTTTTTT
CASSSLVRAAGELFF
>TRBJ2-7|TRBD2|TRBV3-1/TRBV3-2|.
TGTGCCAGCAGCCCAAGGACTAGCGGGGGAACGTACTACGAGCAGTACTTC
CASSPRTSGGTYYEQYF
>TRBJ2-7|TRBD1|TRBV7-9|.
TGTGCCAGCAGCTCTACACAGGGGGTGGGTGAGCAGTACTTC
CASSSTQGVGEQYF
>TRBJ1-1|.|TRBV27|.
TGTGCCAGCAGTCCAAATCAACTTTTGAACACTGAAGCTTTCTTT
CASSPNQLLNTEAFF
>TRBJ1-3|TRBD1|TRBV28|.
TGTGCCAGCAGGACCGGGACAGGGAGTGGAAACACCATATATTTT
CASRTGTGSGNTIYF
>TRBJ2-1|TRBD2|TRBV2|.
TGTGCCAGCAGTGATAGGCGGGAGCCTTCTCTTTCCAGGGAGCAGTTCTTC
CASSDRREPSLSREQFF
>TRBJ2-7|.|TRBV28|.
TGTGCCAGCAGTTTTACAGCCTCCTACGAGCAGTACTTC
CASSFTASYEQYF
>TRBJ2-1|TRBD2|TRBV2|.
TGTGCCAGCAGCCCTAGCGGGAGTCCCTACAATGAGCAGTTCTTC
CASSPSGSPYNEQFF
>TRBJ1-6|TRBD1|TRBV2|.
TGTGCCAGCAGGTGGACAGGGGAAAATTCACCCCTCCACTTT
CASRWTGENSPLHF
>TRBJ2-7|TRBD2|TRBV6-5|.
TGTGCCAGCAGTAGCGGGGAAGTCTACGAGCAGTACTTC
CASSSGEVYEQYF
>TRBJ1-1|.|TRBV30|few
TGTGCCTGGGCTCGAGAGAACACTGAAGCTTTCTTT
CAWARENTEAFF
>TRBJ1-1|TRBD1|TRBV2|.
TGTGCCAGCAGAGACAGGGGCGGATACACTGAAGCTTTCTTT
CASRDRGGYTEAFF
>TRBJ1-4|.|TRBV19|.
TGTGCCAGTAGTATCGGGGAAAAACTGTTTTTT
CASSIGEKLFF
>TRBJ2-5|TRBD1|TRBV29-1|.
TGCAGCGCCGACGGGACAGTCCAAGAGACCCAGTACTTC
CSADGTVQETQYF
>TRBJ1-3|.|TRBV28|.
TGTGCCAGCAGTCCCAACAGGGGAAACACCATATATTTT
CASSPNRGNTIYF